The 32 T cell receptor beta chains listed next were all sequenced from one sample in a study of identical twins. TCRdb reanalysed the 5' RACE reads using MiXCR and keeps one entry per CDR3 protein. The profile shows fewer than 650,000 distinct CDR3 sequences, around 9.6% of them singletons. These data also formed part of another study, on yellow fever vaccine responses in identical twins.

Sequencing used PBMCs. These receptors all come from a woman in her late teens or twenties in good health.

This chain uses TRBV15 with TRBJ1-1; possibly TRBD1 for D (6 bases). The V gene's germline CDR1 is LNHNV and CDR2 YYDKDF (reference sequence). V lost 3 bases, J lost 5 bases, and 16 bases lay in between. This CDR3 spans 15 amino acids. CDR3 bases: TGTGCCACCAGCAGCAGTCACAGGGCAGAAACTGAAGCTTTCTTT. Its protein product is CATSSSHRAETEAFF.

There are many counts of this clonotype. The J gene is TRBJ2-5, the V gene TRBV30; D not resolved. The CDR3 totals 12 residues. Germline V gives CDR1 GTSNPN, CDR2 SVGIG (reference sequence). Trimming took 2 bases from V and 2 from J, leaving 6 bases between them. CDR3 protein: CAWSRPQETQYF. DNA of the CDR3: TGTGCCTGGAGTCGCCCACAAGAGACCCAGTACTTC.

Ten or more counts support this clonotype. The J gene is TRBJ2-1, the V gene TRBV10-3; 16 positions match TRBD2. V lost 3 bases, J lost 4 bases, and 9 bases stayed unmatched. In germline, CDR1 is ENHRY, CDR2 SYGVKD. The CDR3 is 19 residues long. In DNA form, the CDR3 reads TGTGCCATCAGTGACCCGACCGGGACTAGCGGGGGGGATTACAATGAGCAGTTCTTC. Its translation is CAISDPTGTSGGDYNEQFF.

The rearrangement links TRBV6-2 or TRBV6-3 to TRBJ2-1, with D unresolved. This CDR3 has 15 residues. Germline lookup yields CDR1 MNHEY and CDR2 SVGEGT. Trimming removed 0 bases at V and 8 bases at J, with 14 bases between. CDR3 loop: CASSYSSIGADEQFF. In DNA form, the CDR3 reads TGTGCCAGCAGTTACTCGTCTATTGGCGCCGATGAGCAGTTCTTC.

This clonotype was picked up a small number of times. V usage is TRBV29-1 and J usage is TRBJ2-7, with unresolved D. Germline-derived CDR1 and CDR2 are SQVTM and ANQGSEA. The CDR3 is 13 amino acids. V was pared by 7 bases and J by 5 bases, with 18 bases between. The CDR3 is CSAGLGGVDEQYF. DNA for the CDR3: TGCAGCGCTGGCCTAGGCGGAGTCGACGAGCAGTACTTC.

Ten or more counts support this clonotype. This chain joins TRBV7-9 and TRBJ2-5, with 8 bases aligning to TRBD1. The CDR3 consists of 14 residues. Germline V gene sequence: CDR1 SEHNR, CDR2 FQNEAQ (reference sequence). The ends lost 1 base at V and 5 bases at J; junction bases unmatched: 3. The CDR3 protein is CASSLGTGYETQYF. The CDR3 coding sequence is TGTGCCAGCAGCTTAGGGACAGGGTATGAGACCCAGTACTTC.

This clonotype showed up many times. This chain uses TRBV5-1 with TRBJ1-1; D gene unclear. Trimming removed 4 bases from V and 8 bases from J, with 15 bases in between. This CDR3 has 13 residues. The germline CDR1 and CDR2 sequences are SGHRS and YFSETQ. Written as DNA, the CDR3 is TGCGCCAGCAGCGCGGACTTAATCGGAGAAGCTTTCTTT. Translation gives CASSADLIGEAFF.

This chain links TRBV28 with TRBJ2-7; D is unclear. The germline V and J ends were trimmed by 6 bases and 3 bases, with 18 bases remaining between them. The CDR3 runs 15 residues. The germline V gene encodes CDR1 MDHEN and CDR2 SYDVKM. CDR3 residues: CASSPSYTGDYEQYF. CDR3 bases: TGTGCCAGCAGCCCCTCTTACACCGGAGACTACGAGCAGTACTTC.

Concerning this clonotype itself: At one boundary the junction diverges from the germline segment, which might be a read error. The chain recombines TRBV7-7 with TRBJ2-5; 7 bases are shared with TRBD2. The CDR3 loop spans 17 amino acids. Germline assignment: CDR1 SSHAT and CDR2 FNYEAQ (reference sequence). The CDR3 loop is CASSPGREGLYQETQYF. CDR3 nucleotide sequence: TGTGCTAGCAGCCCGGGCAGGGAGGGGTTATACCAAGAGACCCAGTACTTC.

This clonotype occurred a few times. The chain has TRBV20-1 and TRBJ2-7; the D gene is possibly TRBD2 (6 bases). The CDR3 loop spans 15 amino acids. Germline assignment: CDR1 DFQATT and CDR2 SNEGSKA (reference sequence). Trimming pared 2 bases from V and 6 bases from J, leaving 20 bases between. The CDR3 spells CSARMGGSQESEQYF. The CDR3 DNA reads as TGCAGTGCTAGAATGGGGGGAAGCCAAGAGTCCGAGCAGTACTTC.

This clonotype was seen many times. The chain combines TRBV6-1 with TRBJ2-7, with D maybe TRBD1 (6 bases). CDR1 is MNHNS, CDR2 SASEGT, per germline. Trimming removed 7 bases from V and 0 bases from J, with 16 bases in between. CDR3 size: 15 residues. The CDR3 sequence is CASTPSGTNSYEQYF. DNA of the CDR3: TGTGCCAGCACCCCATCGGGGACAAACTCCTACGAGCAGTACTTC.

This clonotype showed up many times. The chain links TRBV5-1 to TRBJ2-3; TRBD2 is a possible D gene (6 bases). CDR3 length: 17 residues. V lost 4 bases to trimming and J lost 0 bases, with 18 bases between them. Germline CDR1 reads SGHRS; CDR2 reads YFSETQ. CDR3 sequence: CASSQAGTAGSTDTQYF. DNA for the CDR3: TGCGCCAGCAGCCAGGCCGGGACTGCAGGGAGCACAGATACGCAGTATTTT.

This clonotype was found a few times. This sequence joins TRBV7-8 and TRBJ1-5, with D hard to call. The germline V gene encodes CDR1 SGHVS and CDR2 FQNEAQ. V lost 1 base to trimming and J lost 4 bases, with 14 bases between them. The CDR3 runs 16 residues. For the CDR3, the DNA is TGTGCCAGCAGCTTAGAGGGAAGTCCTCGTAATCAGCCCCAGCATTTT. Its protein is CASSLEGSPRNQPQHF. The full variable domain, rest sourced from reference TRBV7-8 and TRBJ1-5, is GAGVSQSPRYKVAKRGQDVALRCDPISGHVSLFWYQQALGQGPEFLTYFQNEAQLDKSGLPSDRFFAERPEGSVSTLKIQRTQQEDSAVYLCASSLEGSPRNQPQHFGDGTRLSIL.

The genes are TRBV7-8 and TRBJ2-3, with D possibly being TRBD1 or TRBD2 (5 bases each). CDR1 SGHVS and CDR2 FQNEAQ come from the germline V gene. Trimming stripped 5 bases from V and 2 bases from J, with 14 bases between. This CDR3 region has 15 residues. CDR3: CASSPGWGNTDTQYF. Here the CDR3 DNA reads TGTGCCAGCAGCCCAGGGTGGGGGAACACAGATACGCAGTATTTT. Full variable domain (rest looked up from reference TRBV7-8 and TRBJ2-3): GAGVSQSPRYKVAKRGQDVALRCDPISGHVSLFWYQQALGQGPEFLTYFQNEAQLDKSGLPSDRFFAERPEGSVSTLKIQRTQQEDSAVYLCASSPGWGNTDTQYFGPGTRLTVL.

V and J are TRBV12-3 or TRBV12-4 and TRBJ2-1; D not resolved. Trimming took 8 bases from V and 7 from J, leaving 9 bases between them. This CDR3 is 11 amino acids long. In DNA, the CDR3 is TGTGCCAGCTCCGTGGCAAATGAGCAGTTCTTC. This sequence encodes CASSVANEQFF.

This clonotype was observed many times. For the CDR3, the DNA is TGTGCCAGCAGTTTGGGAGGCCTTAATAGCAATCAGCCCCAGCATTTT. Translation gives CASSLGGLNSNQPQHF. V and J are TRBV28 and TRBJ1-5, with D uncertain. The CDR3 covers 16 residues. With 3 bases removed from V and 0 bases from J, the gap between germline ends came to 12 bases. Germline CDR1 is MDHEN and CDR2 is SYDVKM.

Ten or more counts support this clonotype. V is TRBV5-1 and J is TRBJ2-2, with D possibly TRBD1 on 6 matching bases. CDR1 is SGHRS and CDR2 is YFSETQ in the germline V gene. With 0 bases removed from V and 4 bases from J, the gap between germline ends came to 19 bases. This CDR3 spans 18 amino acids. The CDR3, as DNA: TGCGCCAGCAGCTTGGGCACAGGGCCAACAGCCAGCACCGGGGAGCTGTTTTTT. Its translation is CASSLGTGPTASTGELFF.

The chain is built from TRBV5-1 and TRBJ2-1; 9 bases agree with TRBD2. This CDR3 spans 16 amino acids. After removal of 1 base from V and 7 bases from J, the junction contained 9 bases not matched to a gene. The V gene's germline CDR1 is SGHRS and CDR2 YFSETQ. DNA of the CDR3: TGCGCCAGCAGCTTGACAATAGCGGGAGCGGGGAATGAGCAGTTCTTC. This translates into CASSLTIAGAGNEQFF.

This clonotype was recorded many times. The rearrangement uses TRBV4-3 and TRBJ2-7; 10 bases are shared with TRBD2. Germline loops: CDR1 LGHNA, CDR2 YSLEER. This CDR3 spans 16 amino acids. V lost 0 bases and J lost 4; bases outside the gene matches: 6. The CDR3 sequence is CASSQDRGLAEYEQYF. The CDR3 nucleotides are TGCGCCAGCAGCCAAGATCGCGGACTAGCGGAATACGAGCAGTACTTC.

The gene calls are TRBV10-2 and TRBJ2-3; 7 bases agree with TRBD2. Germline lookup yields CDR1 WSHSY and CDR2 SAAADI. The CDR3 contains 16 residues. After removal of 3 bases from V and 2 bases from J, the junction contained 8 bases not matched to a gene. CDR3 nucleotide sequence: TGCGCCAGCAGTGATGTCCTAGCGGAGAACACAGATACGCAGTATTTT. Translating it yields CASSDVLAENTDTQYF.

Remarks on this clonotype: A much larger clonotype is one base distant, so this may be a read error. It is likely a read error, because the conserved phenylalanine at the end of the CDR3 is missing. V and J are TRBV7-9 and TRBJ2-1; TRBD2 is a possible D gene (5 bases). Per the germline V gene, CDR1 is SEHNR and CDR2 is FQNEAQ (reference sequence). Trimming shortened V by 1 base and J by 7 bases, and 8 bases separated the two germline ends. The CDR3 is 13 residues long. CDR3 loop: CASSLVPGNEQFS. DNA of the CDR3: TGTGCCAGCAGCTTAGTACCGGGAAATGAGCAGTTCTCC.

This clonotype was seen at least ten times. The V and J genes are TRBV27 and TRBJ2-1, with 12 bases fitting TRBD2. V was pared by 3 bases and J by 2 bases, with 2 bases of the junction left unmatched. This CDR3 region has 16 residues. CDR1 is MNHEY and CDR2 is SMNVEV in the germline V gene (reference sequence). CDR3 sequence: CASSFRTSGTYNEQFF. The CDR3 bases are TGTGCCAGCAGTTTTCGGACTAGCGGGACCTACAATGAGCAGTTCTTC.

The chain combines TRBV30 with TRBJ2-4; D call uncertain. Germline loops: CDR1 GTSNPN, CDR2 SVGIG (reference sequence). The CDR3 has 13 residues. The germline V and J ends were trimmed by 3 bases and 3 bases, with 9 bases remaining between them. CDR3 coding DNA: TGTGCCTGGAGCGCCTCAGTCAAAAACATTCAGTACTTC. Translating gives CAWSASVKNIQYF.

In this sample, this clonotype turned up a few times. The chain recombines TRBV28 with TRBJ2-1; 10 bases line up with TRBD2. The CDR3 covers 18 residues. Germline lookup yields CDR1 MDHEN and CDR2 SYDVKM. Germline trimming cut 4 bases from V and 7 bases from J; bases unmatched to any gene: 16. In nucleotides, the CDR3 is TGTGCCAGCAGTTCAATCGGTCACAGCGGGAGGGCCAGGAATGAGCAGTTCTTC. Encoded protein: CASSSIGHSGRARNEQFF.

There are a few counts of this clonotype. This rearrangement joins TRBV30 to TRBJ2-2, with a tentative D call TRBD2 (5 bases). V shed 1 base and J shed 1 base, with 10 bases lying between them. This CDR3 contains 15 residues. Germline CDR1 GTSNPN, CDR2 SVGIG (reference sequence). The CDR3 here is CAWSGFSGNTGELFF. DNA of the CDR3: TGTGCCTGGAGTGGATTCAGCGGGAACACCGGGGAGCTGTTTTTT.

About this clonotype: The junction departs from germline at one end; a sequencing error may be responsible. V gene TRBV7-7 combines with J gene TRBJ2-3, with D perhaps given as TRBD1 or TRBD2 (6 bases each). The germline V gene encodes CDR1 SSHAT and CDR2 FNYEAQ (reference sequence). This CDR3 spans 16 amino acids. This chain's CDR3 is CASSLGGQATRNTQYF. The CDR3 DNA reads TGTGCTAGCAGCTTGGGGGGACAAGCAACGAGAAATACGCAGTATTTT.

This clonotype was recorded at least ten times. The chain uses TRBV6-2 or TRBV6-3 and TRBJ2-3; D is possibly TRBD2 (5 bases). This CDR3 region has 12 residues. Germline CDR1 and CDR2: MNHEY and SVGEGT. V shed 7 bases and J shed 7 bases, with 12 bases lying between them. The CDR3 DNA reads TGTGCCAGCACCCACTCCGGGAATACGCAGTATTTT. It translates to CASTHSGNTQYF.

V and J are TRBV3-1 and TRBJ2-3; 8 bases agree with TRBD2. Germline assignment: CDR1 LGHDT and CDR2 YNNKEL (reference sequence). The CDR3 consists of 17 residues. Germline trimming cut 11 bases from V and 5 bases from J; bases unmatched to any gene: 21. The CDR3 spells CASSQERGGGGRDTQYF. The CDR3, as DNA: TGTGCCTCCTCCCAAGAAAGAGGTGGCGGGGGGAGAGATACGCAGTATTTT.

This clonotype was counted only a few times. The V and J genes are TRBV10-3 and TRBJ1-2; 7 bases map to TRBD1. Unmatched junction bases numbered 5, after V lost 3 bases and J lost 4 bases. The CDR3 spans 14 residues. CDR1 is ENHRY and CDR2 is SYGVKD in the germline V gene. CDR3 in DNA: TGTGCCATCAGTGACAGGGGGTTGGTCTATGGCTACACCTTC. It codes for CAISDRGLVYGYTF.

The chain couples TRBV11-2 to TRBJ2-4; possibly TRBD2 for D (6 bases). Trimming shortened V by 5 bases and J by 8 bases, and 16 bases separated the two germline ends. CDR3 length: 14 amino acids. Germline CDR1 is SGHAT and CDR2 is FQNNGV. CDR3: CASSPRRGIDIQYF. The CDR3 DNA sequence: TGTGCCAGCAGCCCCCGGAGGGGTATCGACATTCAGTACTTC.

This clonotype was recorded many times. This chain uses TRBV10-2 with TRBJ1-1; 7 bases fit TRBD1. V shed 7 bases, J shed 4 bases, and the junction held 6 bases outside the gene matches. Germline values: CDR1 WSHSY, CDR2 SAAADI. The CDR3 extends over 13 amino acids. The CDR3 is CASNRDRLTEAFF. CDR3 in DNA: TGCGCCAGCAACCGGGACAGACTCACTGAAGCTTTCTTT.

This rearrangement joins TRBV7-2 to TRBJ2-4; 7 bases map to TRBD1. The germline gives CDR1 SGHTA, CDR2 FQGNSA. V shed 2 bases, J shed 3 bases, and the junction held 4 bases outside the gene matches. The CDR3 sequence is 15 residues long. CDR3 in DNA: TGTGCCAGCAGCTTAAGACAGGGAAACAAAAACATTCAGTACTTC. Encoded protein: CASSLRQGNKNIQYF.